This T cell receptor (beta chain) was recovered during a study of blood T cell repertoires in COVID-19. Overall study context: There were acute and convalescent COVID-19 samples, and they came from the United States, Italy and Spain. Sources were T cells, B-cell-depleted T cells, or PBMCs; the material itself was cDNA or gDNA.

CDR1 is KGHSH, CDR2 LQKENI, per germline. The CDR3 spans 14 residues. V lost 3 bases, J lost 5 bases, and 14 bases lay in between. A word on this clone: Other DNA sequences from this sample encode an identical CDR3 as well.

Study processing details: Researchers report that nucleated cell counts were estimated from reference gene primer amplification. Sequencing used immunoSEQ multiplex PCR; TCRdb keeps in-frame clones, though not all of them. D and trimming were read from the DNA, whereas the V and J calls and clone size are those reported in that table. The table has some 220,000 clones, approximately 78% seen once; the top ten hold about 5.6%. The sample was peripheral blood. The clonotype originates from a woman aged 70 to 79 with COVID-19, enrolled during active disease. The J gene is TRBJ2-7, the V gene TRBV18, with D maybe TRBD2 (5 bases). CDR3 residues: CASSPGLAVDEQYF. CDR3 sequence (DNA): TGTGCCAGCTCACCTGGCCTAGCTGTCGACGAGCAGTACTTC.